This TCR beta chain was obtained from a study of cytomegalovirus exposure and HLA in healthy donors. Study as a whole: A preliminary data release comprised about 85 million unique TCRs obtained from HLA-typed donors.

A remark on this clone: Its matching antigen is unknown.

Points from the study as a whole: By HLA locus, TCR association rates varied in a later analysis, with DRB1 showing the most and HLA-C the fewest. Reports indicated that the classifier achieved high specificity and sensitivity in diagnosing cytomegalovirus status. Among TCR beta chains, those listed as cytomegalovirus-associated numbered some 170.

PCR involved 60 Vbeta and 13 Jbeta primers. Here immunoSEQ multiplex PCR was the method, and the copy in TCRdb shows in-frame clones only, minus some. The repertoire includes tens of thousands of clones, 60% to 70% of them detected once, and roughly a tenth sits in the top ten. The CDR3 is made up of 14 amino acids. Per germline, CDR1 MDHEN and CDR2 SYDVKM. The V and J ends lost 3 bases and 2 bases, in that order; junction bases with no gene match: 4. The clonotype was recovered from a man aged 40-49 years in good health and CMV-seropositive. The rearrangement uses TRBV28 and TRBJ2-7; 7 bases fit TRBD1. Material for sequencing was PBMCs. CDR3 nucleotides: TGTGCCAGCAGTTTGCGGACAGGAACCTACGAGCAGTACTTC. This gives the protein CASSLRTGTYEQYF.